The TCR beta chain under discussion was sequenced for a study of T-cell reconstitution after alpha-beta-depleted transplantation in children. Study observations and caveats: T cells produced anew were the main source of T-cell counts and diversity one year after transplant.

Unique molecular identifiers were built into the TCRbeta library. TCRdb called the PCR reads again in MiXCR, with one record for every CDR3 protein. Here the sample spans 500,000 to 600,000 distinct CDR3 sequences, 25% to 30% being singletons. The CDR3 is 15 residues long. The V gene's germline CDR1 is SGHAT and CDR2 FQNNGV. V was pared by 5 bases and J by 5 bases, with 7 bases of the junction left unmatched. This clonotype showed up just a few times. The antigen remains undetermined. The sample in question was PBMCs, obtained before TCRalphabeta/CD19-depleted stem cell transplant. The source is a boy younger than two with Wiskott-Aldrich syndrome, due to receive a stem cell transplant. V usage is TRBV11-2 and J usage is TRBJ2-2; TRBD2 matches 8 bases. The CDR3 loop is CASSPRTSSTGELFF. As DNA, the CDR3 is TGTGCCAGCAGCCCCCGGACTAGCAGTACCGGGGAGCTGTTTTTT.